This entry lists 13 T cell receptor beta chains sequenced from one sample in a study of blood T cell repertoires in COVID-19 (dated by TCRdb to 2018 to 2020). Library prep was done by the immunoSEQ multiplex PCR assay. The immuneACCESS repertoire file appears here via TCRdb, limited to in-frame rearrangements. These files lack a portion of the clones; in checked studies, under half of the deficit traces to unresolved V genes, and the cause of the others is not known. The sample table holds roughly 150,000 clones, of which approximately 84% were seen once. Roughly 45% of the sample lies in the top ten. Sequencing input: peripheral blood. These receptors were collected from a human donor in a cohort sampled during active COVID-19.

This rearrangement joins TRBV28 to TRBJ2-7; 8 nucleotides agree with TRBD1. The CDR3 has 13 amino acids. Losses at the gene ends were 7 bases for V and 7 bases for J; bases not matched to a gene: 9. CDR1 is MDHEN, CDR2 SYDVKM, per germline. The CDR3 spells CASTPTGVGEQYF. The CDR3 DNA reads TGTGCCAGCACCCCGACAGGGGTTGGGGAGCAGTACTTC.

This chain uses TRBV5-1 with TRBJ2-3; possible D gene TRBD2, 6 bases. Germline V gene lookup returns CDR1 SGHRS and CDR2 YFSETQ. The CDR3 has 17 amino acids. V lost 1 base and J 2 bases, leaving 17 bases between the germline ends. This CDR3 reads CASSLLLTRDSTDTQYF. The CDR3, as DNA: TGCGCCAGCAGCTTGTTGCTAACCCGGGACTCCACAGATACGCAGTATTTT.

The rearrangement links TRBV9 to TRBJ1-1; 7 positions match TRBD1. Trimming at V came to 0 bases and at J to 0 bases, leaving 2 bases not matched to a gene. Germline-derived CDR1 and CDR2 are SGDLS and YYNGEE. The CDR3 has 15 residues. The CDR3 DNA reads TGTGCCAGCAGCGTAGTAGGGACAGTGAACACTGAAGCTTTCTTT. This translates into CASSVVGTVNTEAFF.

The J gene is TRBJ2-5, the V gene TRBV4-3, with TRBD1 matching 9 bases. Germline V gene data show CDR1 as LGHNA and CDR2 as YSLEER. The CDR3 runs to 17 residues. J lost 5 bases, V lost 3 bases, and 13 bases had no gene match. CDR3 sequence: CASSQLSPGQGVETQYF. Written as DNA, the CDR3 is TGCGCCAGCAGCCAGCTTTCACCGGGACAGGGAGTGGAGACCCAGTACTTC.

To note about this clone: Different DNA sequences within this sample yield the same CDR3. V gene TRBV5-1 combines with J gene TRBJ2-7, with 9 bases lining up with TRBD1. The ends lost 1 base at V and 2 bases at J; junction bases unmatched: 4. Germline V CDR1 and CDR2: SGHRS, YFSETQ. CDR3 size: 15 residues. CDR3 coding DNA: TGCGCCAGCAGCTTGCAGGGACAGGGAACCTACGAGCAGTACTTC. Its translation is CASSLQGQGTYEQYF.

The genes are TRBV3-1 (or the pseudogene TRBV3-2) and TRBJ2-1; 9 bases match TRBD2. The V segment lost 0 bases and the J segment 8 bases; nucleotides outside the gene matches: 11. There are 17 residues in the CDR3. Looked up from germline, CDR1 is LGHDT and CDR2 is YNNKEL (reference sequence). CDR3 nucleotides: TGTGCCAGCAGCCAAGATCCCCCGGCGGGAGGGCTGGATGAGCAGTTCTTC. Translation gives CASSQDPPAGGLDEQFF.

The rearrangement uses TRBV6-2 or TRBV6-3 and TRBJ2-1, with TRBD2 matching 9 bases. The germline CDR1 and CDR2 sequences are MNHEY and SVGEGT. This CDR3 spans 17 amino acids. The V segment lost 4 bases and the J segment 7 bases; nucleotides outside the gene matches: 14. CDR3 DNA: TGTGCCAGCAGTTCCCAAGGTTCGGCGGGGGGGACGAATGAGCAGTTCTTC. Translation: CASSSQGSAGGTNEQFF.

The rearrangement uses TRBV30 and TRBJ2-5; TRBD2 aligns across 9 bases. Germline-derived CDR1 and CDR2 are GTSNPN and SVGIG (reference sequence). The CDR3 runs to 15 residues. V lost 0 bases to trimming and J lost 5 bases; unmatched junction nucleotides: 7. The CDR3, as DNA: TGTGCCTGGAGTGTAGGGAGCGGGAGGAGGGAGACCCAGTACTTC. Translation gives CAWSVGSGRRETQYF. The entire variable domain, with the rest obtained from reference TRBV30 and TRBJ2-5, is as follows: SQTIHQWPATLVQPVGSPLSLECTVEGTSNPNLYWYRQAAGRGLQLLFYSVGIGQISSEVPQNLSASRPQDRQFILSSKKLLLSDSGFYLCAWSVGSGRRETQYFGPGTRLLVL.

The chain carries TRBV7-9 and TRBJ2-4; the match to TRBD2 covers 9 bases. Germline CDR1 SEHNR, CDR2 FQNEAQ (reference sequence). After removal of 6 bases from V and 1 base from J, the junction contained 4 bases not matched to a gene. The CDR3 runs to 15 residues. The CDR3 region is CASSSGRGAKNIQYF. CDR3 DNA: TGTGCCAGCAGTAGCGGGAGAGGGGCCAAAAACATTCAGTACTTC. The full variable domain, rest sourced from reference TRBV7-9 and TRBJ2-4, is DTGVSQNPRHKITKRGQNVTFRCDPISEHNRLYWYRQTLGQGPEFLTYFQNEAQLEKSRLLSDRFSAERPKGSFSTLEIQRTEQGDSAMYLCASSSGRGAKNIQYFGAGTRLSVL.

The J gene is TRBJ1-1, the V gene TRBV4-1, with TRBD1 matching over 7 bases. V gave up 2 bases and J gave up 7 bases; unmatched junction bases: 4. This CDR3 is built from 13 residues. Germline V gene sequence: CDR1 MGHRA, CDR2 YSYEKL. This chain's CDR3 is CASSQPGQSEAFF. The DNA of the CDR3 is TGCGCCAGCAGCCAACCGGGACAGAGTGAAGCTTTCTTT.

This clone was counted a few times. The chain uses TRBV7-2 and TRBJ1-2; maybe TRBD1 (5 bases). The V gene's germline CDR1 is SGHTA and CDR2 FQGNSA. The length of the CDR3 is 14 residues. V lost 1 base and J lost 4, with 10 bases in between. The CDR3 loop is CASSLGQISYGYTF. The CDR3 coding sequence is TGTGCCAGCAGCTTAGGACAGATCAGCTATGGCTACACCTTC.

V usage is TRBV2 and J usage is TRBJ2-5; a possible D gene is TRBD1 (6 bases). Germline V CDR1 and CDR2: SNHLY, FYNNEI. The germline V and J ends were trimmed by 5 bases and 3 bases, with 16 bases remaining between them. The CDR3 is 15 amino acids. The CDR3 region is CASSTPYRDEETQYF. CDR3 DNA: TGTGCCAGCAGTACCCCTTACAGGGACGAAGAGACCCAGTACTTC. Supplemented by reference TRBV2 and TRBJ2-5, the full variable domain reads EPEVTQTPSHQVTQMGQEVILRCVPISNHLYFYWYRQILGQKVEFLVSFYNNEISEKSEIFDDQFSVERPDGSNFTLKIRSTKLEDSAMYFCASSTPYRDEETQYFGPGTRLLVL.

The chain joins TRBV3-1 (or the pseudogene TRBV3-2) to TRBJ1-1; D ambiguous. The V gene's germline CDR1 is LGHDT and CDR2 YNNKEL (reference sequence). V dropped 2 bases and J dropped 0 bases, with 4 bases sitting between them. The CDR3 runs 13 residues. The CDR3, as DNA: TGTGCCAGCAGCCAAAACATGAACACTGAAGCTTTCTTT. Protein: CASSQNMNTEAFF.